The entry that follows covers one T cell receptor beta chain sequence. Negative isolation was applied to CD8+ and CD4+ T cells, and FACS enrichment was applied to TEMRA cells. These data originate in a study of CD8 T cells in Susac syndrome. An amount of RNA that ranged from roughly 0.5 to 1 ug was reverse transcribed with random hexamers. Amplification of TCR beta CDR3 by immunoSEQ multiplex PCR spanned 54 Vbeta and 13 Jbeta. TCRdb recomputed calls from the immunoSEQ multiplex PCR reads with MiXCR, one row per CDR3 protein. The table shows about 180,000 distinct CDR3 sequences, with roughly 94% occurring only once. The receptor was derived from a human donor with Susac syndrome. Sequencing was done on a sample of CD4+ T cells from PBMCs.

The CDR3 bases are TGTGCCAGCAGCCTAGGACAGGGGAAAAAAGAGACCCAGTACTTC. Translation: CASSLGQGKKETQYF. The chain carries TRBV28 and TRBJ2-5, with 9 bases fitting TRBD1. CDR3 length: 15 amino acids. Germline CDR1 is MDHEN and CDR2 is SYDVKM. V was pared by 6 bases and J by 3 bases, with 8 bases of the junction left unmatched.